Shown below are 27 T cell receptor beta chains from a single sample sequenced in a study of T cells after yellow fever vaccination (dated by TCRdb to the late 2010s). Explained via the paper, the treatment or condition label denotes: live attenuated yellow fever vaccine strain. The method behind the library was 5' RACE. Sequencing instrument: Illumina HiSeq 2500. TCRdb reran the public reads through fastp at Q25 and MiXCR, keeping productive beta chains. Rows are combined by CDR3 protein, so each entry shows the most common genes and DNA. This sample comprises some 110,000 distinct CDR3 sequences, roughly 8.4% of them detected only once. The leading ten clones occupy about 25% of the sample. The material sequenced was CD8+ T cells sorted from PBMCs, taken 45 days after the yellow fever booster vaccination. The source of these receptors is a young man who received the YFV17D yellow fever vaccine.

The sample holds a few counts of this clonotype. The chain has TRBV5-6 and TRBJ2-2, with 7 bases identical to TRBD2. V was pared by 4 bases and J by 1 base, with 10 bases of the junction left unmatched. This CDR3 has 17 amino acids. Per germline, CDR1 SGHDT and CDR2 YYEEEE. The CDR3 region has the DNA TGTGCCAGCAGCCCGGATGGGTCTAGCGGGAACACCGGGGAGCTGTTTTTT. Amino acid sequence: CASSPDGSSGNTGELFF.

This clonotype was seen more than once but under ten times. The chain combines TRBV28 with TRBJ2-1, with 9 bases aligning to TRBD1. Germline CDR1 and CDR2: MDHEN and SYDVKM. The length of the CDR3 is 15 residues. V dropped 5 bases and J dropped 8; count of bases not matched to a gene: 10. The CDR3 protein is CASSQTGGLRYEQFF. CDR3 nucleotides: TGTGCCAGCAGTCAGACAGGGGGGTTGAGGTATGAGCAGTTCTTC.

On this clonotype: A read error may explain this, as a much larger clone is one base away. The rearrangement uses TRBV7-2 and TRBJ1-5; no reliable D call. There are 17 residues in the CDR3. V lost 1 base, J lost 4 bases, and 17 bases lay in between. Germline V gene lookup returns CDR1 SGHTA and CDR2 FQGNSA. Here the CDR3 reads CASSLVGVAYSNQPQHF. In nucleotides, the CDR3 is TGTGCCAGCAGCTTAGTTGGGGTGGCTTATTCAAATCAGCCCCAGCATTTT.

V and J are TRBV20-1 and TRBJ1-2; D is perhaps TRBD1 (6 bases). Germline V lookup: CDR1 DFQATT, CDR2 SNEGSKA (reference sequence). CDR3 size: 13 residues. The ends were cut back, 0 bases at V and 7 bases at J, with 12 bases in the middle. This CDR3 is CSARDQTGGGYTF. In DNA form, the CDR3 reads TGCAGTGCTAGAGATCAGACAGGAGGTGGCTACACCTTC.

In its sample, this clonotype was seen many times. This chain connects TRBV29-1 to TRBJ2-7; no clear D gene. Germline-derived CDR1 and CDR2 are SQVTM and ANQGSEA. The V gene lost 2 bases and the J gene lost 0 bases, with 14 bases spanning the gap. This CDR3 region has 15 residues. Here the CDR3 DNA reads TGCAGCGTTGAATTCGGTGCGGAAAGCTCCTACGAGCAGTACTTC. As protein: CSVEFGAESSYEQYF.

This rearrangement joins TRBV7-3 to TRBJ2-1, with 14 nucleotides matching TRBD2. The CDR3 length is 16 residues. Germline CDR1 reads SGHTA; CDR2 reads FQGTGA. J gave up 7 bases and V 2 bases, and 4 bases lay outside the gene matches. CDR3 residues: CASSLGGLAGDNEQFF. CDR3 sequence (DNA): TGTGCCAGCAGCTTAGGGGGACTAGCGGGAGATAATGAGCAGTTCTTC.

The V call is TRBV29-1, the J call TRBJ2-5; TRBD1 is a possible D gene (6 bases). The germline V and J ends were trimmed by 4 bases and 5 bases, with 11 bases remaining between them. This CDR3 is built from 12 residues. Germline V gene data show CDR1 as SQVTM and CDR2 as ANQGSEA. The CDR3 sequence is CSVAGATETQYF. In DNA form, the CDR3 reads TGCAGCGTTGCAGGGGCAACGGAGACCCAGTACTTC.

This clonotype showed up many times. This chain connects TRBV7-2 to TRBJ2-7, with TRBD2 matching 11 bases. Germline-derived CDR1 and CDR2 are SGHTA and FQGNSA. The trim removed 10 bases at V and 3 bases at J, leaving 8 bases unmatched. The CDR3 spans 14 residues. The CDR3 coding sequence is TGTGCCACTGCCTTTACTAGCGGGAGCTACGAGCAGTACTTC. Its protein product is CATAFTSGSYEQYF.

This clonotype was recorded at least ten times. This sequence joins TRBV28 and TRBJ2-7; TRBD2 matches 14 bases. The CDR3 totals 15 residues. V was clipped by 5 bases and J by 6 bases; unmatched bases: 6. Germline lookup yields CDR1 MDHEN and CDR2 SYDVKM. The CDR3 sequence: CASSPRTSGRPEQYF. For the CDR3, the DNA is TGTGCCAGCAGTCCGCGGACTAGCGGGAGGCCCGAGCAGTACTTC.

This clonotype was counted at least ten times. V and J are TRBV9 and TRBJ2-7; 11 bases align to TRBD2. The trim removed 3 bases at V and 4 bases at J, leaving 6 bases unmatched. CDR1 SGDLS and CDR2 YYNGEE come from the germline V gene. The CDR3 spans 15 residues. The CDR3 region has the DNA TGTGCCAGCAGCGCCTCCGGGACTAGCGGTTACGAGCAGTACTTC. Protein sequence: CASSASGTSGYEQYF.

This clonotype occurred many times. The chain uses TRBV4-2 and TRBJ2-5, with 8 nucleotides matching TRBD2. V dropped 1 base and J dropped 6; count of bases not matched to a gene: 10. Germline lookup yields CDR1 LGHNA and CDR2 YNFKEQ. The CDR3 runs 16 residues. The CDR3 is CASSQVGISGEKTQYF. CDR3 nucleotides: TGTGCCAGCAGCCAAGTGGGGATTAGCGGGGAAAAGACCCAGTACTTC.

About this clonotype: This may arise from a read error, as a much more abundant clone is one base away. CDR3 sequence reads: CASSERLTGGNEQFF. CDR3 in DNA: TGTGCCAGCAGTGAACGGCTGACAGGGGGGAATGAGCAGTTCTTC. The rearrangement links TRBV6-4 to TRBJ2-1; 9 bases agree with TRBD1. The germline V gene encodes CDR1 MRHNA and CDR2 SNTAGT. The CDR3 covers 15 residues. V was clipped by 3 bases and J by 7 bases; unmatched bases: 7.

This clonotype appeared many times. The chain couples TRBV4-3 to TRBJ1-1, with D unclear. The CDR3 spans 13 residues. Germline-derived CDR1 and CDR2 are LGHNA and YSLEER. Trimming cost V 7 bases and J 7 bases, with 16 bases left between them. The CDR3 DNA follows: TGCGCCAGCACAAGTCCAGGATCTGGTGAAGCTTTCTTT. Translation gives CASTSPGSGEAFF.

This clonotype was seen many times. The chain combines TRBV15 with TRBJ1-1; possible D gene TRBD1, 5 bases. Germline CDR1 reads LNHNV; CDR2 reads YYDKDF (reference sequence). The CDR3 contains 15 residues. The germline V and J ends were trimmed by 0 bases and 4 bases, with 12 bases remaining between them. Here the CDR3 DNA reads TGTGCCACCAGCAGAGATCCCGGGACTGGCACTGAAGCTTTCTTT. This encodes CATSRDPGTGTEAFF.

This clonotype came up a few times. The chain joins TRBV6-1 to TRBJ2-7; 13 bases map to TRBD2. This CDR3 is built from 17 residues. J lost 7 bases, V lost 7 bases, and 16 bases had no gene match. The V gene's germline CDR1 is MNHNS and CDR2 SASEGT. The CDR3 is CASTPLPLAGGVVEQYF. The CDR3 nucleotides read TGTGCCAGCACTCCACTCCCACTAGCGGGAGGGGTGGTTGAGCAGTACTTC.

This clonotype was counted ten times or more. The V gene is TRBV12-3 or TRBV12-4, the J gene TRBJ2-1, with 8 positions matching TRBD1. J lost 3 bases, V lost 6 bases, and 4 bases had no gene match. This CDR3 comprises 14 residues. Written as DNA, the CDR3 is TGTGCCAGCAGCGACAGGGGTAGCTACAATGAGCAGTTCTTC. Its translation is CASSDRGSYNEQFF.

The V gene is TRBV29-1, the J gene TRBJ2-5; the D gene is possibly TRBD1 (6 bases). The CDR3 extends over 15 amino acids. CDR1 SQVTM and CDR2 ANQGSEA come from the germline V gene. V was pared by 4 bases and J by 2 bases, with 17 bases between. Here the CDR3 DNA reads TGCAGCGTTGGGGGGTTTTTCACAGGGCAAGAGACCCAGTACTTC. Amino acid sequence: CSVGGFFTGQETQYF.

The table lists this clonotype with a few counts. The rearrangement joins TRBV27 to TRBJ2-7; 10 bases agree with TRBD1. Germline values: CDR1 MNHEY, CDR2 SMNVEV (reference sequence). The CDR3 spans 13 residues. The trim removed 4 bases at V and 5 bases at J, leaving 2 bases unmatched. The CDR3 is CASSSDRGNEQYF. CDR3 sequence (DNA): TGTGCCAGCAGTTCGGACAGGGGGAACGAGCAGTACTTC.

This clonotype was observed at least ten times. The chain joins TRBV6-5 to TRBJ2-1; maybe TRBD2 (5 bases). V gave up 0 bases and J gave up 9 bases, with 9 bases separating them. Germline loops: CDR1 MNHEY, CDR2 SVGAGI. CDR3 length: 13 residues. The CDR3 is CASSYSRGLEQFF. The CDR3 coding sequence is TGTGCCAGCAGTTACTCTCGAGGGCTTGAGCAGTTCTTC.

This clonotype was observed many times. The rearrangement links TRBV29-1 to TRBJ2-6; D is unclear. Trimming removed 3 bases at V and 0 bases at J, with 12 bases between. Per germline, CDR1 SQVTM and CDR2 ANQGSEA. The CDR3 runs 16 residues. This chain's CDR3 is CSVEEPVYSGANVLTF. The DNA for the CDR3 is TGCAGCGTTGAGGAGCCAGTATACTCTGGGGCCAACGTCCTGACTTTC.

The CDR3 DNA is TGTGCCAGTAGTATAGATCTCGCGGGAGAGGAAGAGACCCAGTACTTC. It translates to CASSIDLAGEEETQYF. The chain recombines TRBV19 with TRBJ2-5, with 7 bases that match TRBD2. CDR1 is LNHDA, CDR2 SQIVND, per germline (reference sequence). CDR3 size: 16 residues. The junction had 7 bases not matched to a gene; V was cut back by 0 bases and J by 3 bases.

The chain couples TRBV29-1 to TRBJ2-7; D is undetermined. V dropped 5 bases and J dropped 6 bases, with 20 bases sitting between them. In germline, CDR1 is SQVTM, CDR2 ANQGSEA. CDR3 length: 14 amino acids. CDR3 nucleotide sequence: TGCAGCGTTAGGACCTCGGACCTATTTGGCGAGCAGTACTTC. This codes for CSVRTSDLFGEQYF.

This clonotype came up a few times. The chain combines TRBV5-1 with TRBJ2-3; TRBD2 matches 7 bases. The V gene's germline CDR1 is SGHRS and CDR2 YFSETQ. The CDR3 is made up of 15 amino acids. J was trimmed by 0 bases and V by 1 base; bases with no gene match: 2. The CDR3: CASSLTSASTDTQYF. CDR3 sequence (DNA): TGCGCCAGCAGCTTGACTAGCGCGAGCACAGATACGCAGTATTTT.

This clonotype was detected ten times or more. The chain couples TRBV7-9 to TRBJ2-7, with D possibly being TRBD2 (5 bases). The CDR3 covers 14 residues. CDR1 and CDR2 from the germline V gene are SEHNR and FQNEAQ (reference sequence). V was shortened by 1 base and J by 5 bases, with 12 bases between the two germline ends. The CDR3 DNA is TGTGCCAGCAGCTTAGAGGTATCGGGGAACGAGCAGTACTTC. This translates into CASSLEVSGNEQYF. The whole variable domain, remainder taken from reference TRBV7-9 and TRBJ2-7, is DTGVSQNPRHKITKRGQNVTFRCDPISEHNRLYWYRQTLGQGPEFLTYFQNEAQLEKSRLLSDRFSAERPKGSFSTLEIQRTEQGDSAMYLCASSLEVSGNEQYFGPGTRLTVT.

This clonotype was found many times. The rearrangement links TRBV29-1 to TRBJ2-1; 9 bases map to TRBD1. The CDR3 is 14 amino acids. Losses at the gene ends were 8 bases for V and 5 bases for J; bases not matched to a gene: 10. The germline CDR1 and CDR2 sequences are SQVTM and ANQGSEA. CDR3 nucleotide sequence: TGCAGCCTGACCGAGGGACAGGGAAACAATGAGCAGTTCTTC. It specifies CSLTEGQGNNEQFF.

This clonotype was observed at least ten times. The DNA of the CDR3 is TGTGCCAGTGCTACCCGGGAGACCCAGTACTTC. Its translation: CASATRETQYF. The chain has TRBV25-1 and TRBJ2-5; no definite D call. The germline CDR1 and CDR2 sequences are MGHDK and SYGVNS. The CDR3 spans 11 residues. V was clipped by 9 bases and J by 5 bases, with 10 bases between them.

The sample holds many counts of this clonotype. This chain connects TRBV20-1 to TRBJ2-1; tentative D call: TRBD2 (6 bases). This CDR3 is built from 15 residues. The V and J ends lost 5 bases and 0 bases respectively, with 14 bases between them. Germline V gives CDR1 DFQATT, CDR2 SNEGSKA (reference sequence). The CDR3 protein is CSALPGLSSYNEQFF. Here the CDR3 DNA reads TGCAGTGCTCTCCCGGGACTTAGCTCCTACAATGAGCAGTTCTTC.